Below are 2 T cell receptor beta chains sequenced from a single sample in a study of T cells in localized non-small cell lung cancer (TCRdb year 2020). Library method: the immunoSEQ multiplex PCR assay. Not all clones reach the TCRdb copy of this immuneACCESS table, which keeps in-frame sequences only. Checked studies attribute under half of the gap to unresolved V genes and leave the rest unexplained. Counted in this sample were about 1,400 clones; more than 20% of them appeared once. Around 12% of the sample belongs to the ten largest clones. Sequencing was performed on lung tumor tissue, taken before any cancer treatment. The receptors originated from a male donor at least 60 years old with stage II lung adenocarcinoma.

This clone was recorded a few times. The V call is TRBV28, the J call TRBJ1-1; no clear D gene. Germline CDR1 is MDHEN and CDR2 is SYDVKM. Deletions cut 5 bases from V and 6 bases from J, with 13 bases between. This CDR3 is 13 amino acids long. Written as DNA, the CDR3 is TGTGCCAGCAGTCCCAGGCGTGGGGCTGAAGCTTTCTTT. Translating gives CASSPRRGAEAFF.

Sample share makes this clone large (0.1 to 1%). The chain employs TRBV11-3 and TRBJ1-1, with D maybe TRBD1 (5 bases). Trimming took off 2 bases at V and 7 bases at J, with 14 bases between the two ends. This CDR3 contains 14 residues. Germline V gives CDR1 SGHNT, CDR2 YENEEA. The CDR3 region has the DNA TGTGCCAGCAGCTTAATGGGGGAGAGGGGTGAAGCTTTCTTT. Its translation: CASSLMGERGEAFF.